These T cell receptor beta chains were read from a single sample in a study of cytomegalovirus exposure and HLA in healthy donors. Produced via immunoSEQ multiplex PCR; TCRdb's table is partial and in-frame only. The data show some 99,000 clones, less than 70% seen once. The sample taken for sequencing was PBMCs. Every receptor here comes from a woman in her 70s in good health and CMV-seropositive. Both conserved end residues are part of each CDR3. D genes are given only for firm matches. Rows give clone size only sometimes, using once, few, many, or a class for an expanded clone.

j_call clone_size v_call d_call cdr3_nt cdr3_aa
TRBJ2-6 NA TRBV18 NA TGTGCCAGCACGCCTGTTGAGGCTGGGGCCAACGTCCTGACTTTC CASTPVEAGANVLTF
TRBJ1-1 NA TRBV18 TRBD1 TGTGCCAGCTTATTGGGACAGGGGGCTTTGAACACTGAAGCTTTCTTT CASLLGQGALNTEAFF
TRBJ1-4 NA TRBV4-1 NA TGCGCCAGCAGCGTACAGGGAGATGAAAAACTGTTTTTT CASSVQGDEKLFF
TRBJ2-7 NA TRBV5-6 NA TGTGCCAGCAGTTCCCCGACAGAGCTCTACGAGCAGTACTTC CASSSPTELYEQYF
TRBJ2-3 NA TRBV5-4 NA TGTGCCAGCAGCTTGGATACGACAGCCACAGATACGCAGTATTTT CASSLDTTATDTQYF
TRBJ1-2 NA TRBV6-6 NA TGTGCCAGCAGTTACTCGACAGGCAAAGCAATTGGCTACACCTTC CASSYSTGKAIGYTF
TRBJ1-6 few TRBV6-1 NA TGTGCCAGCAAAATAATAGGGGATTCACCCCTCCACTTT CASKIIGDSPLHF
TRBJ1-3 NA TRBV30 NA TGTGCCTGGAGTGTGAAAGGACACCTCTCTGGAAACACCATATATTTT CAWSVKGHLSGNTIYF
TRBJ2-1 NA TRBV30 TRBD1 TGTGCCTGGAGCCCGGACAGGGTCAATGAGCAGTTCTTC CAWSPDRVNEQFF
TRBJ2-3 NA TRBV4-1 TRBD2 TGCGCCAGCAGTCAGTGGGGAGGGGTCGCAGATACGCAGTATTTT CASSQWGGVADTQYF
TRBJ1-2 few TRBV6-5 NA TGTGCCAGCAGATCCCCAGGGTACCTCTATGGCTACACCTTC CASRSPGYLYGYTF
TRBJ1-1 few TRBV29-1 TRBD1 TGCAGCGCTGTTGAGGTACAGGGGGTCGGCACTGAAGCTTTCTTT CSAVEVQGVGTEAFF
TRBJ2-7 few TRBV6-5 TRBD1 TGTGCCAGCAGTCGGGACAGGCTCTACGAGCAGTACTTC CASSRDRLYEQYF
TRBJ2-7 NA TRBV1 NA TGCACCAGCAGCCTATTTTCGGGACAGGGGTCCTACGAGCAGTACTTC CTSSLFSGQGSYEQYF
TRBJ1-4 NA TRBV4-2 NA TGTGCCAGCAGCCAGGTCAACAGGGATAATGAAAAACTGTTTTTT CASSQVNRDNEKLFF
TRBJ2-3 NA TRBV15 NA TGTGCCACCAGCAGGCGGGGGCGAGGGGACACAGATACGCAGTATTTT CATSRRGRGDTDTQYF